This T cell receptor beta chain was retrieved from a study of CD8+CD57+ T cells in acquired aplastic anemia. Whole-study findings and limits: For CD8+ Simpson's diversity, patients and controls showed no significant difference.

Genomic DNA, the template, was used for profiling of the TCR beta VDJ and CDR3. Each CDR3 protein is one row after TCRdb ran MiXCR on the reads. Here the sample spans roughly 420,000 distinct CDR3 sequences, under 80% being singletons. In the case of this clonotype: The target antigen is unknown.

The sample taken for sequencing was sorted CD4+, CD8+, or CD8+CD57+ T cells (not recorded which) from PBMCs. The clonotype originates from a human donor in good health, serving as a control.

The CDR3 DNA sequence: TGTGCCAGTACCTCCTATCCGCGACAGGGACTAGCGGGGATGGTTGAGCAGTTCTTC. Translated, it gives CASTSYPRQGLAGMVEQFF. V usage is TRBV5-6 and J usage is TRBJ2-1; 13 bases map to TRBD2. In germline, CDR1 is SGHDT, CDR2 YYEEEE. The CDR3 extends over 19 amino acids. The V segment lost 8 bases and the J segment 9 bases; nucleotides outside the gene matches: 23.